These 24 T cell receptor beta chains came from one sample sequenced in a study of vaccination effects on CD4 cells after COVID-19. These TCRs are of unknown antigen specificity. With the ViraFEST assay, the study expanded antigen-specific CD4+ T cells using viral peptide pools, then sequenced them. Between days 9 and 11 of culture, CD4+ T cells were separated out. Produced via immunoSEQ multiplex PCR; TCRdb's table is partial and in-frame only. Among tens of thousands of clones listed, around 70% were seen once. Sequences were derived from CD4+ T cells from PBMCs cultured with HCoV-229E spike peptides, sampled before COVID-19 vaccination. These TCRs come from a human donor who received a COVID-19 vaccine.

J is TRBJ1-5 and V is TRBV4-2; possibly TRBD1 for D (6 bases). Per germline, CDR1 LGHNA and CDR2 YNFKEQ. The germline V and J ends were trimmed by 0 bases and 3 bases, with 9 bases remaining between them. This CDR3 has 15 residues. The CDR3, as DNA: TGTGCCAGCAGCCAAGAAACAGGGTTCAATCAGCCCCAGCATTTT. Protein sequence: CASSQETGFNQPQHF.

The CDR3 protein is CASSVWGLLSEQYF. The CDR3, as DNA: TGTGCCAGCAGTGTATGGGGTCTCCTCTCCGAGCAGTACTTC. This chain uses TRBV2 with TRBJ2-7, with D unresolved. The CDR3 is 14 residues long. Germline V gene lookup returns CDR1 SNHLY and CDR2 FYNNEI. V was trimmed by 4 bases and J by 6 bases, leaving 16 bases between them. Combining the CDR3 with reference TRBV2 and TRBJ2-7 gives the whole variable domain EPEVTQTPSHQVTQMGQEVILRCVPISNHLYFYWYRQILGQKVEFLVSFYNNEISEKSEIFDDQFSVERPDGSNFTLKIRSTKLEDSAMYFCASSVWGLLSEQYFGPGTRLTVT.

This rearrangement joins TRBV5-1 to TRBJ2-3; D might be TRBD2 (6 bases). Looked up from germline, CDR1 is SGHRS and CDR2 is YFSETQ. The ends were cut back, 4 bases at V and 2 bases at J, with 14 bases in the middle. The CDR3 is 15 amino acids. This CDR3 reads CASSGPGLITDTQYF. The CDR3 bases are TGCGCCAGCAGCGGCCCGGGACTTATCACAGATACGCAGTATTTT.

This clone was observed once. The V gene is TRBV3-1 (or the pseudogene TRBV3-2), the J gene TRBJ1-1; D remains unclear. This CDR3 is 15 amino acids long. Germline V gene lookup returns CDR1 LGHDT and CDR2 YNNKEL (reference sequence). V lost 1 base and J lost 1, with 10 bases in between. CDR3 sequence reads: CASSQAGGPNTEAFF. The DNA for the CDR3 is TGTGCCAGCAGCCAAGCCGGAGGACCGAACACTGAAGCTTTCTTT.

This clone is labeled medium-sized. The chain uses TRBV12-5 and TRBJ1-2; 9 nucleotides agree with TRBD1. Unmatched junction bases numbered 6, after V lost 6 bases and J lost 7 bases. The CDR3 length is 13 residues. Germline V gives CDR1 LGHNT, CDR2 FRNRAP. This CDR3 is CASGSGQGAGYTF. The CDR3 nucleotides are TGTGCTAGTGGCTCGGGACAGGGTGCTGGCTACACCTTC.

The V call is TRBV25-1, the J call TRBJ2-2; 10 bases align to TRBD1. The CDR3 contains 17 residues. Germline V CDR1 and CDR2: MGHDK, SYGVNS. V dropped 4 bases and J dropped 2; count of bases not matched to a gene: 7. The CDR3 region has the DNA TGTGCCAGCAGTGTACCGGGACAGGGGACCAACACCGGGGAGCTGTTTTTT. Its protein is CASSVPGQGTNTGELFF.

The chain uses TRBV3-1 (or the pseudogene TRBV3-2) and TRBJ2-3; possible D gene TRBD2, 5 bases. Germline V CDR1 and CDR2: LGHDT, YNNKEL (reference sequence). The CDR3 covers 15 residues. Trimming left V 0 bases short and J 1 base short, with 8 bases between. Here the CDR3 DNA reads TGTGCCAGCAGCCAAGATAGCGTCGGCACAGATACGCAGTATTTT. This encodes CASSQDSVGTDTQYF.

The chain couples TRBV18 to TRBJ1-1; TRBD1 is a possible D gene (5 bases). Deletions cut 3 bases from V and 5 bases from J, with 13 bases between. CDR3 length: 14 amino acids. Looked up from germline, CDR1 is KGHSH and CDR2 is LQKENI. CDR3 region: CASSPVRQPTEAFF. The DNA for the CDR3 is TGTGCCAGCTCACCCGTTAGACAGCCGACTGAAGCTTTCTTT. The full variable domain, rest sourced from reference TRBV18 and TRBJ1-1, is NAGVMQNPRHLVRRRGQEARLRCSPMKGHSHVYWYRQLPEEGLKFMVYLQKENIIDESGMPKERFSAEFPKEGPSILRIQQVVRGDSAAYFCASSPVRQPTEAFFGQGTRLTVV.

This clone has more than one count but fewer than ten. The chain employs TRBV5-1 and TRBJ2-1; D is unclear. CDR3 length: 13 residues. CDR1 is SGHRS, CDR2 YFSETQ, per germline. Trimming removed 0 bases at V and 4 bases at J, with 5 bases between. CDR3 in amino acids: CASSLGTYNEQFF. DNA for the CDR3: TGCGCCAGCAGCTTGGGAACTTACAATGAGCAGTTCTTC.

The genes are TRBV6-5 and TRBJ1-2; 7 bases line up with TRBD1. CDR1 is MNHEY, CDR2 SVGAGI, per germline. This CDR3 comprises 16 residues. The ends lost 2 bases at V and 4 bases at J; junction bases unmatched: 10. CDR3 region: CASSYPGQETSYGYTF. The CDR3 region has the DNA TGTGCCAGCAGTTACCCAGGACAGGAGACTAGCTATGGCTACACCTTC.

The rearrangement uses TRBV6-4 and TRBJ1-6; no definite D call. V shed 1 base and J shed 2 bases, with 12 bases lying between them. Germline V gene data show CDR1 as MRHNA and CDR2 as SNTAGT. This CDR3 has 17 amino acids. The CDR3 region has the DNA TGTGCCAGCAGTGACTTCTGGGAATCCCCCTATAATTCACCCCTCCACTTT. Its protein product is CASSDFWESPYNSPLHF.

This clone was found a few times. V is TRBV19 and J is TRBJ1-1; 8 bases fit TRBD1. The length of the CDR3 is 12 residues. Germline CDR1 and CDR2: LNHDA and SQIVND (reference sequence). V gave up 3 bases and J gave up 11 bases; unmatched junction bases: 5. This CDR3 reads CASSMAGTGAFF. The CDR3 region has the DNA TGTGCCAGTAGTATGGCAGGGACAGGCGCTTTCTTT. Based on the CDR3 plus reference TRBV19 and TRBJ1-1, the full variable domain is DGGITQSPKYLFRKEGQNVTLSCEQNLNHDAMYWYRQDPGQGLRLIYYSQIVNDFQKGDIAEGYSVSREKKESFPLTVTSAQKNPTAFYLCASSMAGTGAFFGQGTRLTVV.

The genes are TRBV6-2 or TRBV6-3 and TRBJ2-5; 11 bases align to TRBD2. The CDR3 totals 16 residues. Germline CDR1 MNHEY, CDR2 SVGEGT. V shed 4 bases, J shed 5 bases, and the junction held 9 bases outside the gene matches. This CDR3 is CASSSFSGGARETQYF. In DNA, the CDR3 is TGTGCCAGCAGTTCGTTTAGCGGGGGGGCGCGTGAGACCCAGTACTTC.

The chain employs TRBV27 and TRBJ2-2; possible D gene TRBD2, 5 bases. The CDR3 is 15 residues long. Germline loops: CDR1 MNHEY, CDR2 SMNVEV (reference sequence). The V and J ends lost 0 bases and 6 bases respectively, with 11 bases between them. The CDR3 coding sequence is TGTGCCAGCAGTTTATCACGGGGTTGGGCCGGGGAGCTGTTTTTT. Translation: CASSLSRGWAGELFF.

The chain couples TRBV19 to TRBJ1-2; a weak D match, TRBD1 (5 bases). This CDR3 spans 15 amino acids. The V and J ends lost 3 bases and 6 bases respectively, with 17 bases between them. Per germline, CDR1 LNHDA and CDR2 SQIVND (reference sequence). CDR3 region: CASSIVVDRGDGYTF. The CDR3 coding sequence is TGTGCCAGTAGTATTGTGGTTGACCGAGGGGATGGCTACACCTTC.

The V and J genes are TRBV7-2 and TRBJ1-2; D ambiguous. Germline values: CDR1 SGHTA, CDR2 FQGNSA. This CDR3 spans 12 amino acids. Trimming left V 1 base short and J 8 bases short, with 8 bases between. The CDR3 spells CASSLDQRGYTF. Here the CDR3 DNA reads TGTGCCAGCAGCTTAGACCAGAGAGGCTACACCTTC.

V and J are TRBV6-6 and TRBJ1-5, with D hard to call. The germline gives CDR1 MNHNY, CDR2 SVGAGI (reference sequence). V was trimmed by 0 bases and J by 7 bases, leaving 13 bases between them. The CDR3 runs to 15 residues. The CDR3 coding sequence is TGTGCCAGCAGTTACTCGAGGGCTTCGGGCCAGCCCCAGCATTTT. It is translated as CASSYSRASGQPQHF.

Only one count was recorded for this clone. The V call is TRBV5-1, the J call TRBJ1-2, with unresolved D. Deletions cut 4 bases from V and 6 bases from J, with 22 bases between. CDR1 is SGHRS and CDR2 is YFSETQ in the germline V gene. The CDR3 sequence is 16 residues long. The CDR3 reads CASSPPDGVLGDGYTF. The CDR3 coding sequence is TGCGCCAGCAGCCCCCCGGATGGGGTATTGGGAGATGGCTACACCTTC.

The V gene is TRBV5-1, the J gene TRBJ2-5; D ambiguous. With 0 bases removed from V and 1 base from J, the gap between germline ends came to 4 bases. The CDR3 runs to 13 residues. Germline-derived CDR1 and CDR2 are SGHRS and YFSETQ. The CDR3 loop is CASSLEGQETQYF. DNA for the CDR3: TGCGCCAGCAGCTTGGAGGGCCAAGAGACCCAGTACTTC.

The chain couples TRBV5-6 to TRBJ2-5, with 9 bases that match TRBD2. Germline-derived CDR1 and CDR2 are SGHDT and YYEEEE. V lost 0 bases, J lost 3 bases, and 6 bases stayed unmatched. The CDR3 has 16 amino acids. DNA for the CDR3: TGTGCCAGCAGCTTGGGGCGGGAGGGACGGAAAGAGACCCAGTACTTC. It specifies CASSLGREGRKETQYF.

The rearrangement uses TRBV15 and TRBJ1-3; D remains ambiguous. Trimming removed 0 bases at V and 4 bases at J, with 13 bases between. There are 16 residues in the CDR3. The V gene's germline CDR1 is LNHNV and CDR2 YYDKDF (reference sequence). Written as DNA, the CDR3 is TGTGCCACCAGCAGAGATTCAGCGGGGTTCGGAAACACCATATATTTT. Encoded protein: CATSRDSAGFGNTIYF.

The chain joins TRBV16 to TRBJ2-7, with TRBD1 identical over 7 bases. The CDR3 has 17 amino acids. The J segment lost 3 bases and the V segment lost 4 bases, leaving 15 bases of the junction unmatched. CDR1 is KGHSY and CDR2 is FQNENV in the germline V gene. CDR3 sequence reads: CASSPLEAGTVLYEQYF. CDR3 coding DNA: TGTGCCAGCAGCCCCTTAGAAGCCGGGACAGTGCTCTACGAGCAGTACTTC.

The chain uses TRBV7-9 and TRBJ2-3, with TRBD2 matching over 8 bases. V lost 0 bases to trimming and J lost 4 bases; unmatched junction nucleotides: 3. Germline V gives CDR1 SEHNR, CDR2 FQNEAQ (reference sequence). The CDR3 consists of 15 residues. The CDR3 sequence: CASSLASGSSDTQYF. The CDR3 DNA reads TGTGCCAGCAGCTTAGCCAGCGGGAGCTCAGATACGCAGTATTTT.

This clone has just one count. A junction boundary mismatches the germline segment, possibly from a read error. The CDR3 region has the DNA TGTGCCAGTAGCATAGGCGGTAGCGGCTCATACAATGAGCAGTTCTTC. It encodes CASSIGGSGSYNEQFF. This chain uses TRBV19 with TRBJ2-1; maybe TRBD2 (6 bases). Germline CDR1 and CDR2: LNHDA and SQIVND (reference sequence). The CDR3 sequence is 16 residues long.